These 12 T cell receptor beta chains came from one sample sequenced in a study of T-cell reconstitution after alpha-beta-depleted transplantation in children. Preparing the TCRbeta library involved the use of unique molecular identifiers. TCRdb passed the PCR reads through MiXCR, listing each CDR3 protein once. The sample lists some 600,000 distinct CDR3 sequences, 10% to 15% seen once, with about 2.2% in the top ten. Sequencing was performed on PBMCs, mostly from graft donor cells, taken 360 days after TCRalphabeta/CD19-depleted stem cell transplant. Receptors originate from a male patient younger than 18 who had a stem cell transplant for acute myeloid leukemia, so the T cells may come from the graft donor.

This clonotype appeared a few times. This chain uses TRBV5-1 with TRBJ2-1, with D tentatively TRBD1 or TRBD2 (6 bases each). CDR1 is SGHRS and CDR2 is YFSETQ in the germline V gene. V was trimmed by 0 bases and J by 7 bases, leaving 17 bases between them. The CDR3 is 16 residues long. The CDR3 nucleotides are TGCGCCAGCAGCTTGGGAGGGGGGAAGGTACGAAATGAGCAGTTCTTC. It is translated as CASSLGGGKVRNEQFF.

This chain connects TRBV28 to TRBJ1-5; D gene uncertain. V was pared by 5 bases and J by 3 bases, with 17 bases between. Germline V gene lookup returns CDR1 MDHEN and CDR2 SYDVKM. The CDR3 consists of 16 residues. DNA for the CDR3: TGTGCCAGCAGTCCCCGGGCCCCGGGCCCCAATCAGCCCCAGCATTTT. Its protein product is CASSPRAPGPNQPQHF. The whole variable domain, filled in from reference TRBV28 and TRBJ1-5, reads DVKVTQSSRYLVKRTGEKVFLECVQDMDHENMFWYRQDPGLGLRLIYFSYDVKMKEKGDIPEGYSVSREKKERFSLILESASTNQTSMYLCASSPRAPGPNQPQHFGDGTRLSIL.

V usage is TRBV7-8 and J usage is TRBJ2-5; no firm D call. V was shortened by 8 bases and J by 5 bases, with 18 bases between the two germline ends. Germline CDR1 and CDR2: SGHVS and FQNEAQ. The length of the CDR3 is 14 residues. The CDR3 nucleotides read TGTGCCAGCGGAGAAAGGGAAACGGCTGAGACCCAGTACTTC. Its translation: CASGERETAETQYF.

This clonotype was observed at least ten times. The V gene is TRBV5-1, the J gene TRBJ2-7, with D possibly TRBD2 on 6 matching bases. The CDR3 contains 16 residues. Germline V lookup: CDR1 SGHRS, CDR2 YFSETQ. Between the trimmed V and J ends, which lost 4 bases and 0 bases, there was a span of 17 bases. The CDR3 nucleotides read TGCGCCAGCAGCCCCCAGGAGGGCGCGAGCTCCTACGAGCAGTACTTC. This translates into CASSPQEGASSYEQYF.

The chain is built from TRBV7-2 and TRBJ2-1; 10 bases fit TRBD2. V shed 5 bases, J shed 2 bases, and the junction held 6 bases outside the gene matches. This CDR3 comprises 16 residues. Germline-derived CDR1 and CDR2 are SGHTA and FQGNSA. CDR3 sequence reads: CASSHPLAGAYNEQFF. The CDR3 coding sequence is TGTGCCAGCAGCCATCCCCTAGCGGGGGCCTACAATGAGCAGTTCTTC.

A few counts support this clonotype. DNA of the CDR3: TGCGCCAGCAGCTTCGGACTAGCGGGAGCTAACTACAATGAGCAGTTCTTC. This encodes CASSFGLAGANYNEQFF. The J gene is TRBJ2-1, the V gene TRBV5-1; 13 bases line up with TRBD2. CDR1 is SGHRS and CDR2 is YFSETQ in the germline V gene. The CDR3 is 17 residues long. The trim removed 2 bases at V and 3 bases at J, leaving 5 bases unmatched.

This clonotype was counted between two and nine times. The rearrangement uses TRBV6-2 or TRBV6-3 and TRBJ2-1, with D perhaps being TRBD1 or TRBD2 (5 bases each). The V gene lost 4 bases and the J gene lost 0 bases, with 13 bases spanning the gap. Germline V gene data show CDR1 as MNHEY and CDR2 as SVGEGT. The CDR3 is 16 amino acids. The CDR3 coding sequence is TGTGCCAGCAGTTCACAGGAGGCCAGCTCCTACAATGAGCAGTTCTTC. It specifies CASSSQEASSYNEQFF.

In this sample, this clonotype turned up many times. The V call is TRBV19, the J call TRBJ2-1; 9 nucleotides line up with TRBD2. The CDR3 spans 15 residues. V gave up 3 bases and J gave up 8 bases; unmatched junction bases: 8. Germline CDR1 is LNHDA and CDR2 is SQIVND (reference sequence). CDR3 loop: CASSIGLAGTDEQFF. The CDR3 region has the DNA TGTGCCAGTAGTATCGGGCTAGCGGGAACCGATGAGCAGTTCTTC.

The chain employs TRBV29-1 and TRBJ2-1; D remains ambiguous. Per the germline V gene, CDR1 is SQVTM and CDR2 is ANQGSEA. The CDR3 contains 16 residues. V lost 2 bases and J lost 0, with 14 bases in between. This chain's CDR3 is CSVEFMGTSSYNEQFF. CDR3 coding DNA: TGCAGCGTTGAATTTATGGGTACAAGCTCCTACAATGAGCAGTTCTTC.

At least ten counts were recorded for this clonotype. This chain links TRBV27 with TRBJ2-5; 9 bases fit TRBD1. V was pared by 7 bases and J by 5 bases, with 14 bases of the junction left unmatched. The CDR3 spans 16 residues. The germline V gene has CDR1 MNHEY and CDR2 SMNVEV (reference sequence). CDR3 in amino acids: CASTHRGTGLGETQYF. In nucleotides, the CDR3 is TGTGCCAGCACTCACCGGGGGACAGGGCTGGGGGAGACCCAGTACTTC.

This clonotype has ten or more counts. The V gene is TRBV10-3, the J gene TRBJ1-4; no clear D. Germline CDR1 reads ENHRY; CDR2 reads SYGVKD. The CDR3 is made up of 14 amino acids. Deletions cut 9 bases from V and 7 bases from J, with 18 bases between. The CDR3 DNA follows: TGTGCCATTAAAGATATGGGAGCGACTGAAAAACTGTTTTTT. Translating it yields CAIKDMGATEKLFF.

This clonotype has ten or more counts. The CDR3 protein is CSVWGTVYEQYF. DNA for the CDR3: TGCAGCGTTTGGGGGACAGTCTACGAGCAGTACTTC. V and J are TRBV29-1 and TRBJ2-7; 7 bases line up with TRBD1. From germline, CDR1 is SQVTM and CDR2 ANQGSEA. The CDR3 totals 12 residues. V gave up 5 bases and J gave up 3 bases; unmatched junction bases: 4.